The 28 T cell receptor beta chains in this list originate from one sample, sequenced in a study of blood T cell repertoires in COVID-19. Measured with immunoSEQ multiplex PCR; TCRdb has only the in-frame clones, and not every one. The sample holds roughly 120,000 clones, over 70% seen once. The sequenced sample consisted of peripheral blood. The receptor source for this set is a human donor in a cohort sampled during active or convalescent COVID-19.

The rearrangement joins TRBV11-2 to TRBJ2-3; a possible D gene is TRBD2 (6 bases). The CDR3 is made up of 15 amino acids. CDR1 is SGHAT and CDR2 is FQNNGV in the germline V gene. Trimming left V 2 bases short and J 6 bases short, with 15 bases between. As DNA, the CDR3 is TGTGCCAGCAGCTTAACGCTAGCGTCGTACGATACGCAGTATTTT. Its translation is CASSLTLASYDTQYF.

This clone was recorded a few times. The CDR3 is CASSQWRGGRHEQYF. The CDR3 DNA follows: TGTGCCAGCAGCCAATGGCGGGGGGGCCGCCACGAGCAGTACTTC. The V call is TRBV3-1 (or the pseudogene TRBV3-2), the J call TRBJ2-7, with 9 bases that match TRBD2. Losses at the gene ends were 2 bases for V and 5 bases for J; bases not matched to a gene: 7. Germline V gene sequence: CDR1 LGHDT, CDR2 YNNKEL (reference sequence). The CDR3 has 15 residues.

The CDR3 sequence: CASSPGLVSNEQFF. The DNA of the CDR3 is TGTGCCAGCAGCCCGGGACTAGTTAGCAATGAGCAGTTCTTC. The rearrangement uses TRBV5-4 and TRBJ2-1; 8 bases line up with TRBD2. CDR1 is SGHNT and CDR2 is YYREEE in the germline V gene (reference sequence). The CDR3 extends over 14 amino acids. V trimming: 4 bases; J trimming: 6 bases; junction bases outside the gene matches: 6. Looking up the rest from reference TRBV5-4 and TRBJ2-1 gives the full variable domain: ETGVTQSPTHLIKTRGQQVTLRCSSQSGHNTVSWYQQALGQGPQFIFQYYREEENGRGNFPPRFSGLQFPNYSSELNVNALELDDSALYLCASSPGLVSNEQFFGPGTRLTVL.

The V call is TRBV19, the J call TRBJ2-3; 9 nucleotides align to TRBD2. V shed 5 bases and J 3 bases; nucleotides not matched to a gene: 3. This CDR3 has 14 residues. The germline V gene has CDR1 LNHDA and CDR2 SQIVND (reference sequence). The CDR3 here is CASSGLAFTDTQYF. The DNA of the CDR3 is TGTGCCAGTAGTGGACTAGCGTTTACAGATACGCAGTATTTT.

This chain joins TRBV7-9 and TRBJ1-6; TRBD1 might be the D (5 bases). The V gene's germline CDR1 is SEHNR and CDR2 FQNEAQ (reference sequence). The CDR3 loop spans 18 amino acids. The ends were cut back, 5 bases at V and 0 bases at J, with 17 bases in the middle. In nucleotides, the CDR3 is TGTGCCAGCAGCCTCCTCGGGGGGTTCAGCTCCTATAATTCACCCCTCCACTTT. This codes for CASSLLGGFSSYNSPLHF.

The chain has TRBV4-3 and TRBJ2-4, with 7 bases aligning to TRBD1. V trimming: 3 bases; J trimming: 0 bases; junction bases outside the gene matches: 14. CDR3 size: 19 residues. Germline CDR1 reads LGHNA; CDR2 reads YSLEER. The CDR3 bases are TGCGCCAGCAGCCACCGGGATATCCGGGACAGTCTAGCCAAAAACATTCAGTACTTC. This translates into CASSHRDIRDSLAKNIQYF.

This sequence joins TRBV11-2 and TRBJ1-1; possible D gene TRBD1, 5 bases. V was trimmed by 5 bases and J by 3 bases, leaving 10 bases between them. This CDR3 contains 13 residues. In germline, CDR1 is SGHAT, CDR2 FQNNGV. The DNA of the CDR3 is TGTGCCAGCAGCCCGCAGGGATACACTGAAGCTTTCTTT. Translation gives CASSPQGYTEAFF.

Written as DNA, the CDR3 is TGCAGTGCTAGTGCGCAGGCAGTTACCACAGATACGCAGTATTTT. Translated, it gives CSASAQAVTTDTQYF. The V gene is TRBV20-1, the J gene TRBJ2-3, with no clear D. The CDR3 runs to 15 residues. Germline assignment: CDR1 DFQATT and CDR2 SNEGSKA (reference sequence). V was clipped by 3 bases and J by 2 bases, with 15 bases between them.

The chain recombines TRBV28 with TRBJ1-1; 8 nucleotides line up with TRBD1. Germline V CDR1 and CDR2: MDHEN, SYDVKM. V gave up 5 bases and J gave up 9 bases; unmatched junction bases: 5. The CDR3 is 12 residues long. The CDR3 here is CASSAHRGKAFF. The CDR3 DNA reads TGTGCCAGCAGTGCCCACAGGGGGAAAGCTTTCTTT.

This sequence joins TRBV7-2 and TRBJ2-2, with a tentative D call TRBD2 (5 bases). The CDR3 consists of 16 residues. The V end was cut by 1 base, the J end by 2 bases, with 11 bases between. CDR1 is SGHTA and CDR2 is FQGNSA in the germline V gene. The CDR3 is CASSLVRTLNTGELFF. The CDR3 DNA is TGTGCCAGCAGCTTAGTAAGGACTCTAAACACCGGGGAGCTGTTTTTT. The full variable domain, with the rest looked up from reference TRBV7-2 and TRBJ2-2, is GAGVSQSPSNKVTEKGKDVELRCDPISGHTALYWYRQSLGQGLEFLIYFQGNSAPDKSGLPSDRFSAERTGGSVSTLTIQRTQQEDSAVYLCASSLVRTLNTGELFFGEGSRLTVL.

In its sample, this clone was seen a few times. The rearrangement uses TRBV11-2 and TRBJ2-7, with TRBD1 identical over 7 bases. V lost 0 bases and J lost 2; bases outside the gene matches: 10. CDR3 length equals 17 residues. Germline V gene sequence: CDR1 SGHAT, CDR2 FQNNGV. CDR3 DNA: TGTGCCAGCAGCTTAGATCTATGGGACAGTAAGGCCTACGAGCAGTACTTC. Encoded protein: CASSLDLWDSKAYEQYF.

This sequence joins TRBV11-3 and TRBJ1-5; TRBD1 agrees at 9 bases. Germline CDR1 is SGHNT and CDR2 is YENEEA. The CDR3 sequence is 16 residues long. Trimming at V came to 0 bases and at J to 5 bases, leaving 5 bases not matched to a gene. CDR3 region: CASSLDRDRAYQPQHF. CDR3 nucleotide sequence: TGTGCCAGCAGCTTAGATCGGGACAGGGCCTATCAGCCCCAGCATTTT.

V is TRBV14 and J is TRBJ2-7; 8 positions agree with TRBD2. Germline CDR1 reads SGHDN; CDR2 reads FVKESK. The CDR3 loop spans 16 amino acids. V lost 2 bases, J lost 2 bases, and 8 bases stayed unmatched. The chain's CDR3 is CASSQPLPAGAYEQYF. In nucleotides, the CDR3 is TGTGCCAGCAGCCAACCCCTCCCAGCGGGGGCCTACGAGCAGTACTTC.

The chain recombines TRBV30 with TRBJ2-7; the match to TRBD1 covers 7 bases. Germline assignment: CDR1 GTSNPN and CDR2 SVGIG (reference sequence). Trimming took 8 bases from V and 3 from J; bases not matched to a gene: 10. There are 13 residues in the CDR3. CDR3 sequence (DNA): TGTGCCGGCACCCTGGACAGGATCTACGAGCAGTACTTC. Its protein product is CAGTLDRIYEQYF. The variable domain in full, with the rest retrieved from reference TRBV30 and TRBJ2-7, is SQTIHQWPATLVQPVGSPLSLECTVEGTSNPNLYWYRQAAGRGLQLLFYSVGIGQISSEVPQNLSASRPQDRQFILSSKKLLLSDSGFYLCAGTLDRIYEQYFGPGTRLTVT.

The chain carries TRBV11-2 and TRBJ2-3; the D gene is possibly TRBD1 (6 bases). The CDR3 covers 17 residues. The germline V and J ends were trimmed by 5 bases and 3 bases, with 21 bases remaining between them. Per germline, CDR1 SGHAT and CDR2 FQNNGV. This CDR3 reads CASSLNGGLEMTDTQYF. DNA of the CDR3: TGTGCCAGCAGCCTTAATGGGGGCTTAGAGATGACAGATACGCAGTATTTT. The full variable domain, completed using reference TRBV11-2 and TRBJ2-3, is EAGVAQSPRYKIIEKRQSVAFWCNPISGHATLYWYQQILGQGPKLLIQFQNNGVVDDSQLPKDRFSAERLKGVDSTLKIQPAKLEDSAVYLCASSLNGGLEMTDTQYFGPGTRLTVL.

In the case of this clone: The sample carries other DNA sequences with the same CDR3. The chain joins TRBV16 to TRBJ1-1; tentatively, D is TRBD1 (5 bases). CDR1 and CDR2 from the germline V gene are KGHSY and FQNENV. Trimming pared 0 bases from V and 0 bases from J, leaving 8 bases between. The CDR3 is 15 residues long. Written as DNA, the CDR3 is TGTGCCAGCAGCCAATCCCGGGGGGTGAACACTGAAGCTTTCTTT. Translation gives CASSQSRGVNTEAFF.

The V call is TRBV30, the J call TRBJ2-7; TRBD1 agrees at 7 bases. The trim removed 3 bases at V and 2 bases at J, leaving 7 bases unmatched. Germline lookup yields CDR1 GTSNPN and CDR2 SVGIG (reference sequence). This CDR3 comprises 14 residues. CDR3 coding DNA: TGTGCCTGGAGCCCCGGGACAGCAACCTACGAGCAGTACTTC. Protein sequence: CAWSPGTATYEQYF.

The chain uses TRBV6-2 or TRBV6-3 and TRBJ2-5; maybe TRBD2 (6 bases). The CDR3 loop spans 17 amino acids. Germline assignment: CDR1 MNHEY and CDR2 SVGEGT. Deletions cut 4 bases from V and 4 bases from J, with 22 bases between. CDR3 sequence: CASSSGPTGVLLETQYF. For the CDR3, the DNA is TGTGCCAGCAGTTCCGGTCCCACGGGGGTGTTGCTAGAGACCCAGTACTTC.

CDR3 bases: TGCGCCAGCAGCTTCCTGCCCGGGGGATCCTATGGCTACACCTTC. Encoded protein: CASSFLPGGSYGYTF. The genes are TRBV5-1 and TRBJ1-2; D may be TRBD1 (5 bases). Germline V CDR1 and CDR2: SGHRS, YFSETQ. Trimming shortened V by 2 bases and J by 4 bases, and 15 bases separated the two germline ends. The CDR3 length is 15 residues.

The chain recombines TRBV30 with TRBJ1-6, with 7 bases fitting TRBD1. CDR1 and CDR2 (germline): GTSNPN, SVGIG (reference sequence). CDR3 length: 16 residues. V was pared by 1 base and J by 10 bases, with 13 bases of the junction left unmatched. The CDR3 here is CAWSARRTGTGSPLHF. DNA of the CDR3: TGTGCCTGGAGTGCCCGAAGGACAGGCACGGGGTCACCCCTCCACTTT.

This clone has only a few counts. The chain uses TRBV10-2 and TRBJ1-1; D remains ambiguous. This CDR3 contains 17 residues. V was pared by 3 bases and J by 4 bases, with 21 bases between. Per germline, CDR1 WSHSY and CDR2 SAAADI. Here the CDR3 DNA reads TGCGCCAGCAGTGATCGGGGTGGGGTTTTTGTGATCACTGAAGCTTTCTTT. This gives the protein CASSDRGGVFVITEAFF.

The V call is TRBV18, the J call TRBJ1-6; D is undetermined. Germline assignment: CDR1 KGHSH and CDR2 LQKENI. The CDR3 covers 13 residues. Between the trimmed V and J ends, which lost 4 bases and 10 bases, there was a span of 11 bases. The CDR3 coding sequence is TGTGCCAGCTCACAGGACTGGGAATCACCCCTCCACTTT. It translates to CASSQDWESPLHF. Full variable domain (missing parts from reference TRBV18 and TRBJ1-6): NAGVMQNPRHLVRRRGQEARLRCSPMKGHSHVYWYRQLPEEGLKFMVYLQKENIIDESGMPKERFSAEFPKEGPSILRIQQVVRGDSAAYFCASSQDWESPLHFGNGTRLTVT.

The chain links TRBV6-2 or TRBV6-3 to TRBJ1-2; TRBD1 might be the D (6 bases). Germline V gives CDR1 MNHEY, CDR2 SVGEGT. This CDR3 comprises 12 residues. Trimming left V 6 bases short and J 4 bases short, with 9 bases between. The CDR3 DNA sequence: TGTGCCAGCAGCCGGGACATCTATGGCTACACCTTC. Translated, it gives CASSRDIYGYTF.

The chain recombines TRBV27 with TRBJ1-6; 7 nucleotides match TRBD1. The trim removed 6 bases at V and 5 bases at J, leaving 4 bases unmatched. The germline gives CDR1 MNHEY, CDR2 SMNVEV (reference sequence). This CDR3 has 14 residues. The CDR3, as DNA: TGTGCCAGCAGCTCGACAGGGAATAATTCACCCCTCCACTTT. Residues: CASSSTGNNSPLHF.

This clone turned up a few times. This chain links TRBV6-2 or TRBV6-3 with TRBJ1-5, with a possible D match to TRBD1 (5 bases). In germline, CDR1 is MNHEY, CDR2 SVGEGT. V gave up 5 bases and J gave up 4 bases, with 6 bases separating them. This CDR3 region has 12 residues. The CDR3 nucleotides read TGTGCCAGCAGTACAGGAAATCAGCCCCAGCATTTT. This sequence encodes CASSTGNQPQHF.

The chain carries TRBV5-4 and TRBJ2-7; TRBD2 aligns across 7 bases. This CDR3 contains 13 residues. The V segment lost 4 bases and the J segment 6 bases; nucleotides outside the gene matches: 7. The V gene's germline CDR1 is SGHNT and CDR2 YYREEE (reference sequence). The CDR3 DNA reads as TGTGCCAGCAGCAAAACGACTAGCCGCGAGCAGTACTTC. It codes for CASSKTTSREQYF.

V usage is TRBV5-1 and J usage is TRBJ2-7; TRBD1 is a possible D gene (5 bases). The CDR3 covers 15 residues. With 0 bases removed from V and 3 bases from J, the gap between germline ends came to 13 bases. Germline CDR1 SGHRS, CDR2 YFSETQ. CDR3 protein: CASSLEQASGYEQYF. DNA for the CDR3: TGCGCCAGCAGCTTGGAACAGGCCTCAGGCTACGAGCAGTACTTC.

This clone came up a few times. This chain connects TRBV10-3 to TRBJ1-6; 7 bases are a match to TRBD1. The CDR3 is 15 amino acids. The germline V gene encodes CDR1 ENHRY and CDR2 SYGVKD. J gave up 7 bases and V 6 bases, and 9 bases lay outside the gene matches. Here the CDR3 DNA reads TGTGCCATCAGCGACCCCGAGACAGGGAATTCACCCCTCCACTTT. Translation: CAISDPETGNSPLHF.